These T cell receptor beta chains were read from a single sample in a study of cytomegalovirus exposure and HLA in healthy donors. Here immunoSEQ multiplex PCR was the method, and the copy in TCRdb shows in-frame clones only, minus some. Its listing shows roughly 84,000 clones. What was sequenced was PBMCs. These TCRs come from a man aged 50 or older in good health and CMV-seronegative. The CDR3 runs from the conserved cysteine through the conserved F or W. D genes are given only for firm matches.

TRBJ2-7 | TRBD1 | 14 | TRBV28 | CASSRTGGLYEQYF | TGTGCCAGCAGTAGGACAGGGGGGCTCTACGAGCAGTACTTC
TRBJ1-2 | . | 13 | TRBV5-5 | CASRYGINYGYTF | TGTGCCAGCAGATACGGGATCAACTATGGCTACACCTTC
TRBJ2-7 | TRBD1 | 15 | TRBV4-1 | CASSQDRGDLDEQYF | TGCGCCAGCAGCCAGGACAGGGGCGATTTGGACGAGCAGTACTTC
TRBJ2-1 | . | 12 | TRBV9 | CASSAQGNEQFF | TGTGCCAGCAGCGCCCAGGGAAATGAGCAGTTCTTC
TRBJ1-2 | TRBD1 | 15 | TRBV6-5 | CASSNRDRVDYGYTF | TGTGCCAGCAGTAACAGGGACAGGGTTGACTATGGCTACACCTTC
TRBJ2-1 | TRBD2 | 15 | TRBV4-3 | CASSQELLAGEGQFF | TGCGCCAGCAGCCAAGAGTTACTAGCGGGGGAAGGGCAGTTCTTC
TRBJ1-5 | . | 16 | TRBV7-6 | CASSLVGGDGNQPQHF | TGTGCCAGCAGCTTAGTTGGGGGGGATGGCAATCAGCCCCAGCATTTT
TRBJ2-3 | TRBD1 | 17 | TRBV4-3 | CASSQAPTGGGTDTQYF | TGCGCCAGCAGCCAAGCTCCGACAGGGGGCGGAACAGATACGCAGTATTTT
TRBJ2-1 | . | 12 | TRBV10-1 | CASRDFNNEQFF | TGCGCCAGCAGGGACTTCAACAATGAGCAGTTCTTC
TRBJ1-6 | . | 12 | TRBV7-6 | CASSFGDSPLHF | TGTGCCAGCAGCTTCGGGGATTCACCCCTCCACTTT
TRBJ2-5 | TRBD2 | 15 | TRBV7-4 | CASSLARRGGETQYF | TGTGCCAGCAGCTTAGCGCGCCGGGGGGGAGAGACCCAGTACTTC
TRBJ2-7 | . | 16 | TRBV9 | CASSVPAQGGAYEQYF | TGTGCCAGCAGCGTACCCGCCCAGGGCGGCGCCTACGAGCAGTACTTC
TRBJ2-5 | . | 13 | TRBV21-1 | CASFGQFQETQYF | TGTGCCAGCTTTGGACAATTCCAAGAGACCCAGTACTTC
TRBJ2-5 | TRBD2 | 13 | TRBV7-9 | CASVAGVGETQYF | TGTGCCAGCGTCGCGGGGGTAGGAGAGACCCAGTACTTC
TRBJ1-4 | . | 11 | TRBV4-2 | CASSYREKLFF | TGTGCCAGCAGCTACCGGGAAAAACTGTTTTTT
TRBJ2-5 | . | 17 | TRBV27 | CASSPVGGTVYQETQYF | TGTGCCAGCAGTCCCGTAGGGGGGACAGTGTACCAAGAGACCCAGTACTTC
TRBJ2-7 | . | 15 | TRBV18 | CASSPEGGMTYEQYF | TGTGCCAGCTCACCAGAAGGCGGTATGACCTACGAGCAGTACTTC
TRBJ1-5 | TRBD1 | 15 | TRBV5-1 | CASSLDRGFGQPQHF | TGCGCCAGCAGCCTGGACAGGGGTTTTGGTCAGCCCCAGCATTTT
TRBJ1-5 | . | 13 | TRBV2 | CASSVEANQPQHF | TGTGCCAGCAGTGTTGAGGCAAATCAGCCCCAGCATTTT
TRBJ1-2 | . | 13 | TRBV28 | CASRTGQGYGYTF | TGTGCCAGCAGAACTGGCCAGGGGTATGGCTACACCTTC
TRBJ1-2 | . | 19 | TRBV27 | CASSLSPTLLGGLDYGYTF | TGTGCCAGCAGTTTATCCCCTACCTTGTTGGGGGGGCTGGACTATGGCTACACCTTC
TRBJ2-5 | TRBD1 | 12 | TRBV11-2 | CASSYGQAVQYF | TGTGCCAGCAGCTACGGACAGGCAGTACAGTACTTC
TRBJ2-3 | TRBD1 | 16 | TRBV5-4 | CASSSPGQRNTDTQYF | TGTGCCAGCAGCTCCCCGGGACAGAGGAACACAGATACGCAGTATTTT
TRBJ2-5 | TRBD1 | 16 | TRBV5-1 | CASSLDRGSIQETQYF | TGCGCCAGCAGCTTGGACAGGGGGTCGATCCAAGAGACCCAGTACTTC
TRBJ2-5 | . | 12 | TRBV2 | CASTLSQETQYF | TGTGCCAGCACTCTGAGTCAAGAGACCCAGTACTTC
TRBJ2-1 | TRBD1 | 16 | TRBV4-2 | CASSQEGTDSYNEQFF | TGTGCCAGCAGCCAAGAGGGGACAGATTCCTACAATGAGCAGTTCTTC
TRBJ2-7 | TRBD1 | 14 | TRBV6-5 | CASSYSGGGYEQYF | TGTGCCAGCAGTTACTCAGGGGGCGGCTACGAGCAGTACTTC
TRBJ2-1 | TRBD2 | 16 | TRBV4-2 | CASSRIPGLADNEQFF | TGTGCCAGCAGCAGGATCCCGGGACTAGCGGACAATGAGCAGTTCTTC
TRBJ2-2 | . | 14 | TRBV7-9 | CASSLDQSTGELFF | TGTGCCAGCAGCTTAGACCAGTCCACCGGGGAGCTGTTTTTT
TRBJ2-1 | TRBD1 | 18 | TRBV5-6 | CASSFGGQGGAIMHEQFF | TGTGCCAGCAGCTTCGGGGGACAGGGGGGCGCAATTATGCATGAGCAGTTCTTC
TRBJ2-1 | TRBD1 | 15 | TRBV15 | CATSAQGSRYNEQFF | TGTGCCACCAGCGCACAGGGGTCGCGCTACAATGAGCAGTTCTTC
TRBJ2-3 | . | 15 | TRBV5-1 | CASSLDSGWTDTQYF | TGCGCCAGCAGCTTGGATTCAGGGTGGACAGATACGCAGTATTTT
TRBJ1-3 | . | 18 | TRBV2 | CASSDQGLALSVGNTIYF | TGTGCCAGCAGTGATCAGGGACTCGCTCTCTCTGTTGGAAACACCATATATTTT
TRBJ1-4 | . | 14 | TRBV2 | CASISHGAGEKLFF | TGTGCCAGCATCAGTCACGGAGCGGGTGAAAAACTGTTTTTT
TRBJ1-2 | . | 14 | TRBV7-6 | CASSLGGENYGYTF | TGTGCCAGCAGCTTAGGGGGCGAAAACTATGGCTACACCTTC
TRBJ1-2 | . | 13 | TRBV28 | CASSVTGFYGYTF | TGTGCCAGCAGTGTAACGGGGTTCTATGGCTACACCTTC
TRBJ2-1 | TRBD2 | 16 | TRBV7-3 | CASSLIGGGTYNEQFF | TGTGCCAGCAGCTTAATTGGCGGGGGAACCTACAATGAGCAGTTCTTC
TRBJ1-2 | TRBD1 | 14 | TRBV9 | CASSVVRGRYGYTF | TGTGCCAGCAGCGTAGTGAGGGGGCGCTATGGCTACACCTTC
TRBJ2-1 | TRBD2 | 14 | TRBV28 | CAGKSFSGNNEQFF | TGTGCCGGCAAGAGCTTTAGCGGGAACAATGAGCAGTTCTTC
TRBJ1-1 | . | 13 | TRBV7-8 | CASSFRGNTEAFF | TGTGCCAGCAGCTTCCGGGGGAACACTGAAGCTTTCTTT